The 27 T cell receptor beta chains presented below share a single source sample, sequenced in a study of T cell changes during pregnancy in multiple sclerosis. This table comes from immunoSEQ multiplex PCR, and its TCRdb copy is limited to in-frame clones, with some not included. The data hold tens of thousands of clones, with about nine tenths observed a single time. The material sequenced was CD8+ T cells from peripheral blood mononuclear cells, taken in the first trimester of pregnancy. These receptors were collected from a female donor in good health, enrolled as a control in a pregnancy study.

This rearrangement joins TRBV9 to TRBJ2-1; D unclear. Germline V gene data show CDR1 as SGDLS and CDR2 as YYNGEE. The V gene lost 4 bases and the J gene lost 0 bases, with 14 bases spanning the gap. This CDR3 has 16 amino acids. The chain's CDR3 is CASSPDVRSSYNEQFF. The CDR3 region has the DNA TGTGCCAGCAGCCCCGACGTAAGGAGCTCCTACAATGAGCAGTTCTTC.

The gene calls are TRBV19 and TRBJ2-7; D call uncertain. CDR1 and CDR2 (germline): LNHDA, SQIVND (reference sequence). Trimming left V 3 bases short and J 4 bases short, with 16 bases between. The CDR3 contains 15 residues. The CDR3 spells CASSIDGAAPYEQYF. The CDR3 region has the DNA TGTGCCAGTAGTATCGACGGAGCAGCCCCGTACGAGCAGTACTTC.

The rearrangement links TRBV9 to TRBJ1-1, with TRBD1 matching 9 bases. This CDR3 has 18 amino acids. The V gene's germline CDR1 is SGDLS and CDR2 YYNGEE. Unmatched junction bases numbered 13, after V lost 1 base and J lost 3 bases. The CDR3 sequence: CASSVWPYRGLTDTEAFF. The CDR3 coding sequence is TGTGCCAGCAGCGTATGGCCCTACAGGGGGCTTACGGACACTGAAGCTTTCTTT.

This chain links TRBV7-9 with TRBJ2-2; TRBD2 aligns across 13 bases. The germline gives CDR1 SEHNR, CDR2 FQNEAQ (reference sequence). The CDR3 runs 17 residues. J lost 5 bases, V lost 4 bases, and 7 bases had no gene match. The CDR3 reads CASSSPGTSGVTGELFF. The CDR3 nucleotides read TGTGCCAGCAGCTCCCCCGGGACTAGCGGGGTGACCGGGGAGCTGTTTTTT. Drawing the rest from reference TRBV7-9 and TRBJ2-2, the complete variable domain is DTGVSQNPRHKITKRGQNVTFRCDPISEHNRLYWYRQTLGQGPEFLTYFQNEAQLEKSRLLSDRFSAERPKGSFSTLEIQRTEQGDSAMYLCASSSPGTSGVTGELFFGEGSRLTVL.

In regard to this clone: The same CDR3 also results from other DNA sequences found in this sample. The genes are TRBV19 and TRBJ1-6; TRBD1 aligns across 8 bases. V shed 1 base, J shed 7 bases, and the junction held 0 bases outside the gene matches. This CDR3 is built from 14 residues. Germline CDR1 reads LNHDA; CDR2 reads SQIVND (reference sequence). The CDR3 sequence: CASSIGTGNSPLHF. CDR3 nucleotides: TGTGCCAGTAGTATAGGGACAGGGAATTCACCCCTCCACTTT.

This chain joins TRBV28 and TRBJ2-7, with 8 bases identical to TRBD2. V was clipped by 7 bases and J by 9 bases; unmatched bases: 14. This CDR3 spans 14 amino acids. The germline CDR1 and CDR2 sequences are MDHEN and SYDVKM. For the CDR3, the DNA is TGTGCCAGCACCATAGCGGGGCTTAAACCCCGGCAGTACTTC. It specifies CASTIAGLKPRQYF.

This chain joins TRBV5-5 and TRBJ2-1; D perhaps matches TRBD2 (6 bases). There are 17 residues in the CDR3. Germline V lookup: CDR1 SGHKS, CDR2 YYEKEE (reference sequence). V was trimmed by 5 bases and J by 1 base, leaving 19 bases between them. The DNA of the CDR3 is TGTGCCAGCAGTCAAACAACTAGCAGGTCATCCTACAATGAGCAGTTCTTC. Amino acid sequence: CASSQTTSRSSYNEQFF.

The sample holds a few counts of this clone. The gene calls are TRBV11-2 and TRBJ1-1; no clear D. The CDR3 is 13 amino acids. Germline V gene data show CDR1 as SGHAT and CDR2 as FQNNGV. The V gene lost 4 bases and the J gene lost 2 bases, with 8 bases spanning the gap. CDR3 DNA: TGTGCCAGCAGCTGGACGGGAAACACTGAAGCTTTCTTT. As protein: CASSWTGNTEAFF.

This chain links TRBV4-2 with TRBJ1-5, with 9 bases aligning to TRBD1. The germline V gene encodes CDR1 LGHNA and CDR2 YNFKEQ. Germline trimming cut 3 bases from V and 4 bases from J; bases unmatched to any gene: 1. The CDR3 extends over 14 amino acids. The CDR3 sequence: CASSQGTGNQPQHF. The CDR3 DNA reads as TGTGCCAGCAGCCAGGGGACAGGGAATCAGCCCCAGCATTTT.

CDR3 sequence (DNA): TGTGCCACCAGCGTATACCGGGACATGGCTAATAATGAGCAGTTCTTC. Its translation is CATSVYRDMANNEQFF. This chain links TRBV15 with TRBJ2-1; D may be TRBD1 (6 bases). CDR3 length: 16 amino acids. The V gene lost 5 bases and the J gene lost 7 bases, with 21 bases spanning the gap. Germline CDR1 reads LNHNV; CDR2 reads YYDKDF (reference sequence).

The rearrangement uses TRBV4-1 and TRBJ2-7; D is possibly TRBD1 (5 bases). The CDR3 loop spans 16 amino acids. Germline V gene data show CDR1 as MGHRA and CDR2 as YSYEKL. The germline V and J ends were trimmed by 0 bases and 4 bases, with 16 bases remaining between them. CDR3 in DNA: TGCGCCAGCAGCCAAGAAAGGGCAGGGTCTGGATACGAGCAGTACTTC. Protein: CASSQERAGSGYEQYF.

The chain employs TRBV10-3 and TRBJ1-1; D gene ambiguous. Germline V lookup: CDR1 ENHRY, CDR2 SYGVKD. CDR3 length equals 14 residues. V was pared by 7 bases and J by 2 bases, with 14 bases between. The CDR3 spells CAIKEADYNTEAFF. In nucleotides, the CDR3 is TGTGCCATCAAAGAGGCAGACTATAACACTGAAGCTTTCTTT.

A note on this clone: The sample has other DNA sequences that encode this CDR3 too. This chain uses TRBV7-3 with TRBJ2-3; 10 bases match TRBD2. This CDR3 has 15 residues. Germline values: CDR1 SGHTA, CDR2 FQGTGA. Germline trimming cut 6 bases from V and 1 base from J; bases unmatched to any gene: 4. CDR3 residues: CASSSSGGGTDTQYF. CDR3 bases: TGTGCCAGCAGTTCCAGCGGGGGGGGCACAGATACGCAGTATTTT.

This chain joins TRBV19 and TRBJ1-1; D uncertain. Germline V gene sequence: CDR1 LNHDA, CDR2 SQIVND (reference sequence). CDR3 size: 15 residues. Between the trimmed V and J ends, which lost 2 bases and 0 bases, there was a span of 10 bases. The CDR3 bases are TGTGCCAGTAGTATAAGACAAAGCATGAACACTGAAGCTTTCTTT. Protein: CASSIRQSMNTEAFF.

This sequence joins TRBV7-9 and TRBJ2-2; the D gene is possibly TRBD1 (6 bases). V was cut by 1 base and J by 4 bases, with 16 bases left in between. This CDR3 contains 17 residues. CDR1 SEHNR and CDR2 FQNEAQ come from the germline V gene (reference sequence). CDR3 in DNA: TGTGCCAGCAGCTTAGGGGACACGGAGTTCGGCACCGGGGAGCTGTTTTTT. Protein: CASSLGDTEFGTGELFF.

V gene TRBV4-2 combines with J gene TRBJ2-1; 13 bases align to TRBD2. The germline gives CDR1 LGHNA, CDR2 YNFKEQ. CDR3 length: 15 amino acids. Trimming cost V 4 bases and J 5 bases; bases outside gene matches: 2. The CDR3 DNA reads TGTGCCAGCAGCCGGACTAGCGGGGGAGACAATGAGCAGTTCTTC. Protein: CASSRTSGGDNEQFF.

A note on this clone: At one of its ends the junction is not consistent with the germline gene, which may arise from a read error. The chain employs TRBV6-5 and TRBJ1-1, with 8 bases fitting TRBD1. Germline V CDR1 and CDR2: MNHEY, SVGAGI. CDR3 length: 12 amino acids. The CDR3 spells CAISESDRALTF. As DNA, the CDR3 is TGTGCCATCAGTGAGTCGGACAGGGCTCTGACCTTT.

The chain has TRBV13 and TRBJ2-2, with D possibly being TRBD2 (6 bases). CDR1 is PRHDT and CDR2 is FYEKMQ in the germline V gene (reference sequence). V was cut by 8 bases and J by 7 bases, with 17 bases left in between. The CDR3 totals 14 residues. CDR3 sequence reads: CASSTGGSSGELFF. The CDR3 DNA reads as TGTGCCAGCTCGACTGGAGGGTCTAGCGGGGAGCTGTTTTTT.

The V and J genes are TRBV6-5 and TRBJ2-6; the D is unclear. V lost 8 bases and J lost 4, with 9 bases in between. CDR1 is MNHEY, CDR2 SVGAGI, per germline. The CDR3 covers 13 residues. The CDR3 is CASSLAGANVLTF. The DNA of the CDR3 is TGTGCCAGCTCCCTGGCAGGGGCCAACGTCCTGACTTTC.

The chain employs TRBV6-6 and TRBJ1-4, with D possibly being TRBD1 (5 bases). Germline-derived CDR1 and CDR2 are MNHNY and SVGAGI (reference sequence). The CDR3 consists of 14 residues. V lost 8 bases to trimming and J lost 7 bases, with 17 bases between them. The CDR3 DNA follows: TGTGCCAGCGGATTGGGGGGGAATCTTGAAAAACTGTTTTTT. This translates into CASGLGGNLEKLFF.

V usage is TRBV5-1 and J usage is TRBJ1-1; TRBD1 agrees at 8 bases. The CDR3 sequence is 15 residues long. The V gene's germline CDR1 is SGHRS and CDR2 YFSETQ. V lost 0 bases to trimming and J lost 1 base; unmatched junction nucleotides: 2. The CDR3 here is CASSLETGANTEAFF. DNA of the CDR3: TGCGCCAGCAGCTTGGAGACAGGGGCGAACACTGAAGCTTTCTTT.

The chain employs TRBV7-9 and TRBJ2-5, with D possibly TRBD2 on 5 matching bases. The CDR3 is 14 residues long. Germline V lookup: CDR1 SEHNR, CDR2 FQNEAQ (reference sequence). Trimming stripped 0 bases from V and 4 bases from J, with 9 bases between. The CDR3 loop reads CASSLAGRPETQYF. CDR3 in DNA: TGTGCCAGCAGCTTAGCTGGGAGACCAGAGACCCAGTACTTC.

This rearrangement joins TRBV11-2 to TRBJ2-5, with a weak D call TRBD1 (5 bases). The CDR3 sequence is 13 residues long. Germline V gene data show CDR1 as SGHAT and CDR2 as FQNNGV. Trimming removed 3 bases from V and 4 bases from J, with 9 bases in between. CDR3 in amino acids: CASSLWGGETQYF. For the CDR3, the DNA is TGTGCCAGCAGCTTGTGGGGCGGAGAGACCCAGTACTTC. Looking up the rest from reference TRBV11-2 and TRBJ2-5 gives the full variable domain: EAGVAQSPRYKIIEKRQSVAFWCNPISGHATLYWYQQILGQGPKLLIQFQNNGVVDDSQLPKDRFSAERLKGVDSTLKIQPAKLEDSAVYLCASSLWGGETQYFGPGTRLLVL.

This rearrangement joins TRBV19 to TRBJ2-1; 9 nucleotides line up with TRBD2. Germline CDR1 and CDR2: LNHDA and SQIVND (reference sequence). The V segment lost 4 bases and the J segment 8 bases; nucleotides outside the gene matches: 27. This CDR3 has 21 residues. In DNA form, the CDR3 reads TGTGCCAGTAGTACGGGGGGTGCAGGGGCTAGCGGGGTCCGGGGTACGGATGAGCAGTTCTTC. It specifies CASSTGGAGASGVRGTDEQFF.

The genes are TRBV4-2 and TRBJ1-3; the D gene is possibly TRBD1 (5 bases). CDR3 size: 16 residues. Germline V gene data show CDR1 as LGHNA and CDR2 as YNFKEQ. The V end was cut by 4 bases, the J end by 0 bases, with 13 bases between. Here the CDR3 DNA reads TGTGCCAGCAGCCCGAATCAGGGCGACTCTGGAAACACCATATATTTT. Residues: CASSPNQGDSGNTIYF.

The rearrangement joins TRBV4-3 to TRBJ1-3; 7 nucleotides align to TRBD1. Germline V lookup: CDR1 LGHNA, CDR2 YSLEER. CDR3 length equals 19 residues. V lost 0 bases, J lost 0 bases, and 11 bases stayed unmatched. CDR3 DNA sequence: TGCGCCAGCAGCCAAGAGGGGGACAGCTCATTCTACTCTGGAAACACCATATATTTT. It is translated as CASSQEGDSSFYSGNTIYF.

V is TRBV7-9 and J is TRBJ1-4, with 9 nucleotides matching TRBD1. J gave up 7 bases and V 6 bases, and 3 bases lay outside the gene matches. Germline CDR1 is SEHNR and CDR2 is FQNEAQ (reference sequence). The CDR3 consists of 13 residues. This CDR3 reads CASRGQGREKLFF. CDR3 in DNA: TGTGCCAGCAGAGGACAGGGGCGTGAAAAACTGTTTTTT.